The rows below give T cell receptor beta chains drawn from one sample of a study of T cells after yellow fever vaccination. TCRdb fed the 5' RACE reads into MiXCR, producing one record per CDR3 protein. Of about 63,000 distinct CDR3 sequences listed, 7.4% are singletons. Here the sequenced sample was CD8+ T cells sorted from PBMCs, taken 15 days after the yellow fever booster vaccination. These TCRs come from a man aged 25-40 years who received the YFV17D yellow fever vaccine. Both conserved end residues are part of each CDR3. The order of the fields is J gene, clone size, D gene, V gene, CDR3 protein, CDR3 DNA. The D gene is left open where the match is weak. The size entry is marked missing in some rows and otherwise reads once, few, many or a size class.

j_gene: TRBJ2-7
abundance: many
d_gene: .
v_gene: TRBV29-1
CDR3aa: CSVEFVGGQNSYEQYF
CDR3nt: TGCAGCGTTGAGTTCGTCGGCGGACAGAACTCCTACGAGCAGTACTTC

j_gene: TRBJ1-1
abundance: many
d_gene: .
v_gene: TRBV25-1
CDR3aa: CASGFGGGTEAFF
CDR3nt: TGTGCCAGCGGGTTCGGAGGTGGCACTGAAGCTTTCTTT

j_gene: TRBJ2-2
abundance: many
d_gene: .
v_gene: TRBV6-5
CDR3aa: CASSYTPAGGELFF
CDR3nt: TGTGCCAGCAGTTACACACCCGCGGGCGGGGAGCTGTTTTTT

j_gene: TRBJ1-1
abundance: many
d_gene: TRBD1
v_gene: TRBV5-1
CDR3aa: CASTAGGLEAFF
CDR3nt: TGCGCCAGCACTGCAGGGGGGCTTGAAGCTTTCTTT

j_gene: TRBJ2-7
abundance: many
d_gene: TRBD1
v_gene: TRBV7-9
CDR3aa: CASSPGGPYEQYF
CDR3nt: TGTGCCAGCAGCCCAGGGGGTCCCTACGAGCAGTACTTC

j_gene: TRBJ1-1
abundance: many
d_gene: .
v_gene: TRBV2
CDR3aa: CASIPFAGSTEAFF
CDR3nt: TGTGCCAGCATCCCATTCGCGGGCAGTACTGAAGCTTTCTTT

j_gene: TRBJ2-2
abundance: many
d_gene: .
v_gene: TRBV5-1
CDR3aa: CASSLVTGSGELFF
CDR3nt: TGCGCCAGCAGCTTGGTAACCGGGTCCGGGGAGCTGTTTTTT

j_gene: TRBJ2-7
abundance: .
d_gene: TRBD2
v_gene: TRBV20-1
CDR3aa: CSAELAGGPYEQYF
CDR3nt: TGCAGTGCGGAACTAGCGGGCGGACCCTACGAGCAGTACTTC

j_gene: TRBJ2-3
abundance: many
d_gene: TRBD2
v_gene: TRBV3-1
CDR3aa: CARTSGSTDTQYF
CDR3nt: TGTGCCAGGACTAGCGGGAGCACAGATACGCAGTATTTT

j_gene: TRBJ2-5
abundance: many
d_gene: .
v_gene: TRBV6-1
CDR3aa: CASRTNTGMGEETQYF
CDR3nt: TGTGCCAGCAGAACAAATACAGGGATGGGGGAAGAGACCCAGTACTTC

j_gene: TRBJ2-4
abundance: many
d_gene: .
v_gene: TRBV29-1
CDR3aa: CSVEGSSGAGNIQYF
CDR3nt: TGCAGCGTTGAGGGGTCCTCGGGGGCCGGAAACATTCAGTACTTC

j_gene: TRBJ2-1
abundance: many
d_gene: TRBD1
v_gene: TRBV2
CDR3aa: CASQTGDSHNEQFF
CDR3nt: TGTGCCAGTCAGACAGGGGACTCACACAATGAGCAGTTCTTC

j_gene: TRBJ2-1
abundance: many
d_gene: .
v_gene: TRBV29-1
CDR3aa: CSVPAPEVSGSEQFF
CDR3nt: TGCAGCGTTCCCGCCCCCGAGGTTTCGGGGTCTGAGCAGTTCTTC

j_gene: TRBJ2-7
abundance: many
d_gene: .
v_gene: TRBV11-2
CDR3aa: CASSLHGSSYEQYF
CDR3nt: TGTGCCAGCAGCTTACACGGAAGCTCCTACGAGCAGTACTTC

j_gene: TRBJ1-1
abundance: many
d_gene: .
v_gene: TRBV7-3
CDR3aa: CASSLPGLNTEAFF
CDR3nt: TGTGCCAGCAGCTTACCAGGGCTGAACACTGAAGCTTTCTTT

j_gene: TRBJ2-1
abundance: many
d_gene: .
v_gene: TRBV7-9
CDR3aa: CASSSSISGTYNEQFF
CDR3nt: TGTGCCAGCAGCTCTAGTATTAGCGGAACGTACAATGAGCAGTTCTTC

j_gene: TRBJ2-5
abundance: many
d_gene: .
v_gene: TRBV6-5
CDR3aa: CASIYWRGGQETQYF
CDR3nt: TGTGCCAGCATTTATTGGAGAGGGGGCCAAGAGACCCAGTACTTC

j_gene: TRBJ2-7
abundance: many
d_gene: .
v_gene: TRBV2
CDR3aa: CASSVRASYEQYF
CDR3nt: TGTGCCAGCAGTGTCAGGGCCTCCTACGAGCAGTACTTC

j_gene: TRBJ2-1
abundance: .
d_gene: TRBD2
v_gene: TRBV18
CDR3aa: CASSPGTSVDEQFF
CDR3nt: TGTGCCAGCTCACCAGGGACTAGTGTCGATGAGCAGTTCTTC

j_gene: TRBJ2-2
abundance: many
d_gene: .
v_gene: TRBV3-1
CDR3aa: CASSSERLDTGELFF
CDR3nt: TGTGCCAGCAGCTCAGAGAGGCTAGACACCGGGGAGCTGTTTTTT

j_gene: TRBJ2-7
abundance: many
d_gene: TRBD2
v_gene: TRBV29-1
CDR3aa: CSVQTSGRTYEQYF
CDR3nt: TGCAGCGTCCAGACTAGCGGGAGAACCTACGAGCAGTACTTC

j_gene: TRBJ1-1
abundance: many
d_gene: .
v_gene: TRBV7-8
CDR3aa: CASRGPVDIEAFF
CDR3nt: TGTGCCAGCAGGGGACCCGTAGACATTGAAGCTTTCTTT

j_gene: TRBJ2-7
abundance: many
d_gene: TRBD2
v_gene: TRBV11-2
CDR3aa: CASSFYQAGATEQYF
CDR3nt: TGTGCCAGCAGCTTTTATCAAGCGGGAGCTACCGAGCAGTACTTC

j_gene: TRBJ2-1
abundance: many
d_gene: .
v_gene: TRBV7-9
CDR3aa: CASSTSQGGNEQFF
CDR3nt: TGTGCCAGCAGCACATCACAGGGAGGCAATGAGCAGTTCTTC

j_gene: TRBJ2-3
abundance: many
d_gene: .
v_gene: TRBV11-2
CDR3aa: CASSLFASGTDTQYF
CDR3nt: TGTGCCAGCAGCTTATTTGCTAGCGGCACAGATACGCAGTATTTT

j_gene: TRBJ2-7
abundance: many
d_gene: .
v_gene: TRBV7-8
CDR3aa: CASLGAENFYEQYF
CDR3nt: TGTGCCAGCCTCGGGGCTGAGAATTTCTACGAGCAGTACTTC

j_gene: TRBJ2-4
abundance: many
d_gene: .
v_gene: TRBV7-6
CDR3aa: CASSLDRMGNIQYF
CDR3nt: TGTGCCAGCAGCTTAGATAGGATGGGAAACATTCAGTACTTC

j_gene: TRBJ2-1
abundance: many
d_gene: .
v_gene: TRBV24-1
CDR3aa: CATSEQSNNEQFF
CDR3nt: TGTGCCACCAGTGAACAGTCTAACAATGAGCAGTTCTTC

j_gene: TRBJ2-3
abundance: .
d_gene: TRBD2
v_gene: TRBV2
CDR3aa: CASSDFGLAGTDTQYF
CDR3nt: TGTGCCAGCAGTGATTTTGGACTAGCGGGCACAGATACGCAGTATTTT

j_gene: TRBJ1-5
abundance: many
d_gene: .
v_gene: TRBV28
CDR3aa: CASSLTSANQPQHF
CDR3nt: TGTGCCAGCAGTTTAACGTCAGCAAATCAGCCCCAGCATTTT

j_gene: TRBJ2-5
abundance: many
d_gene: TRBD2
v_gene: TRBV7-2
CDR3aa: CASSRLLAGGPLEETQYF
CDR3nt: TGTGCCAGCAGCAGGTTACTAGCGGGAGGGCCCCTCGAAGAGACCCAGTACTTC

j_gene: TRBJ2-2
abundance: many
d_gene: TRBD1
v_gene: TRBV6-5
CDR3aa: CASRTGDTGELFF
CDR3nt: TGTGCCAGCAGGACAGGGGACACCGGGGAGCTGTTTTTT

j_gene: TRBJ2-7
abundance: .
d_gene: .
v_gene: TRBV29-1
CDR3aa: CSVPGIYEQYF
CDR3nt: TGCAGCGTTCCGGGGATCTACGAGCAGTACTTC

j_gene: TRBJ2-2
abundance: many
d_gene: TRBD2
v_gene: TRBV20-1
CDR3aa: CSVAGSASGRGSTGELFF
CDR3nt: TGCAGTGTAGCCGGGTCGGCTAGCGGGAGGGGGAGCACCGGGGAGCTGTTTTTT

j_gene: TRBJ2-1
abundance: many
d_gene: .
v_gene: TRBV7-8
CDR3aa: CASSPTAGTPSSYNEQFF
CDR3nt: TGTGCCAGCAGCCCTACCGCCGGGACACCCAGCTCCTACAATGAGCAGTTCTTC

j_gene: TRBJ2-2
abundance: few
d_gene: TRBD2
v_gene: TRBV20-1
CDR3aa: CSARGGLSGRALAGELFF
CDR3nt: TGCAGTGCTAGGGGGGGCCTTAGCGGGAGGGCACTTGCCGGGGAGCTGTTTTTT

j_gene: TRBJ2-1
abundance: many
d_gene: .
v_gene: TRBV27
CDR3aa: CASSLLGEARNEQFF
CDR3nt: TGTGCCAGCAGTTTATTGGGGGAAGCGCGGAATGAGCAGTTCTTC

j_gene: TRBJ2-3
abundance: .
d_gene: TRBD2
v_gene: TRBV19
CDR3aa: CASKREGGTDTQYF
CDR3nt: TGTGCCAGTAAGCGGGAAGGTGGCACAGATACGCAGTATTTT

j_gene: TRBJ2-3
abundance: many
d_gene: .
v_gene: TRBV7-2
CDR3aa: CASSFPLGPTDTQYF
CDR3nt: TGTGCCAGCAGCTTTCCTCTCGGGCCCACAGATACGCAGTATTTT

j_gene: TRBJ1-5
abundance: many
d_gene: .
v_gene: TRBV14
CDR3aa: CASSQSGDSGNQPQHF
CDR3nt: TGTGCCAGCAGCCAATCAGGGGATAGCGGCAATCAGCCCCAGCATTTT

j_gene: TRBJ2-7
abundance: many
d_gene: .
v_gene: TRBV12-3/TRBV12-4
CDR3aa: CASSLGHYEQYF
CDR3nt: TGTGCCAGCAGTTTGGGGCACTACGAGCAGTACTTC

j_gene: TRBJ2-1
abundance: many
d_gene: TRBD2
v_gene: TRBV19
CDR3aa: CASSPGSVAGHRFF
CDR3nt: TGTGCCAGTAGTCCCGGGAGCGTAGCGGGACATCGGTTCTTC

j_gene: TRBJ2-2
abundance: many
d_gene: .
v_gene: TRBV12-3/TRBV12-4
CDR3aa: CASSYGIYTGELFF
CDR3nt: TGTGCCAGCAGTTACGGGATCTACACCGGGGAGCTGTTTTTT

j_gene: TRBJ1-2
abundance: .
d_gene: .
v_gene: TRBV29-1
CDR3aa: CSVGLDLRGNGYTF
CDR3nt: TGCAGCGTGGGCCTAGATTTGAGGGGGAATGGCTACACCTTC

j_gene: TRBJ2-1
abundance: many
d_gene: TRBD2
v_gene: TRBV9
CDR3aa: CASRRGTSGRNEQFF
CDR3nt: TGTGCCAGCAGGAGGGGGACTAGCGGGAGGAATGAGCAGTTCTTC

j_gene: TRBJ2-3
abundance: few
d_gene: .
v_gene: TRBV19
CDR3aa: CATQRLWRETGTLSDTQYF
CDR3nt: TGTGCCACCCAGCGCCTATGGCGGGAGACGGGGACACTTTCAGATACGCAGTATTTT

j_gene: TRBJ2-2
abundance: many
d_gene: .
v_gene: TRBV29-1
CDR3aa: CSVVAKGTGELFF
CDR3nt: TGCAGCGTTGTTGCGAAAGGCACCGGGGAGCTGTTTTTT

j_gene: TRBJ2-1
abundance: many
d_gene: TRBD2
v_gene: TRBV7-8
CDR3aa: CASSLPGGGRGNEQFF
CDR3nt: TGTGCCAGCAGCTTACCCGGCGGGGGTAGGGGCAATGAGCAGTTCTTC

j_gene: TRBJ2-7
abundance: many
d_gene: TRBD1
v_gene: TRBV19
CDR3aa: CASSSRDRGFEQYF
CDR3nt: TGTGCCAGTAGTAGCCGGGACAGGGGGTTTGAGCAGTACTTC

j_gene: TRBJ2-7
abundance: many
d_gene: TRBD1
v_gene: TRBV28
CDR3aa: CASSLPLEQGSYEQYF
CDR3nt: TGTGCCAGCAGTTTACCCTTAGAACAGGGGAGCTACGAGCAGTACTTC

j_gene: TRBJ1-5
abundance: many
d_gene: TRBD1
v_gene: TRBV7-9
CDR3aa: CASSWGQYSNQPQHF
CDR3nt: TGTGCCAGCAGCTGGGGACAGTATAGCAATCAGCCCCAGCATTTT

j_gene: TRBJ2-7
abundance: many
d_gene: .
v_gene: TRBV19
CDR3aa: CASSNQQERYEQYF
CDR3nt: TGTGCCAGTAGTAACCAGCAAGAACGATATGAGCAGTACTTC

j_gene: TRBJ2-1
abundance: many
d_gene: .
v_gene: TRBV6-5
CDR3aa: CASSYSTTTSYNEQFF
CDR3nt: TGTGCCAGCAGTTACTCGACGACTACTTCCTACAATGAGCAGTTCTTC

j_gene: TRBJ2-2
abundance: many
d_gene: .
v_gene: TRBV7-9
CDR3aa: CASSSVNTGELFF
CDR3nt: TGTGCCAGCAGCTCTGTGAACACCGGGGAGCTGTTTTTT

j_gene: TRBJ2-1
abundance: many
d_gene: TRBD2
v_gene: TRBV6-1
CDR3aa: CASGRGSGMSSYNEQFF
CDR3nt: TGTGCCAGCGGGCGAGGAAGCGGGATGAGCTCCTACAATGAGCAGTTCTTC

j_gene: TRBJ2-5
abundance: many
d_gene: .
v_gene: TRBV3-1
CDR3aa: CASSEGTVDQETQYF
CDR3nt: TGTGCCAGCAGCGAAGGGACCGTAGACCAAGAGACCCAGTACTTC

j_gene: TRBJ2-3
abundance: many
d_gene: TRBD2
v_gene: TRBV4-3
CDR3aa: CASSQEASGSSDTQYF
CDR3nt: TGCGCCAGCAGCCAAGAAGCTAGCGGGAGTTCAGATACGCAGTATTTT

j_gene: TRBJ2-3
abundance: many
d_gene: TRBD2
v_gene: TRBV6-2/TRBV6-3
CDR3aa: CASTAETSGLADTQYF
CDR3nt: TGTGCCAGCACGGCCGAGACTAGCGGGTTGGCAGATACGCAGTATTTT

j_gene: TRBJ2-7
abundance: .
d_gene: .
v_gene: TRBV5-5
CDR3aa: CASSLEGGAYEQYF
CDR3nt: TGTGCCAGCAGCTTGGAGGGGGGGGCCTACGAGCAGTACTTC